This TCR beta chain was captured by sequencing in a study of immune evolution from preneoplasia to lung adenocarcinoma. Study outcomes and limitations: Top clone frequencies peaked in normal lung, apparently declining through invasive adenocarcinoma.

The CDR3 runs to 13 residues. The V end lost 1 base, the J end lost 5 bases, and 6 bases lay between the germline ends. Per the germline V gene, CDR1 is SGHVS and CDR2 is FQNEAQ. In the case of this clone: Its antigen is unidentified.

Clones were read by immunoSEQ multiplex PCR, and TCRdb kept only the in-frame ones, dropping some. Of roughly 4,400 clones in the sample, around 88% are singletons; the top ten hold approximately 8.2%. Each case's diagnosis was confirmed by two pathologists on H&E. The rearrangement uses TRBV7-8 and TRBJ1-5, with D hard to call. This sequence was found in a person aged 65 to 85 with lung adenocarcinoma. The sample comprised FFPE lung adenocarcinoma in situ tissue. This CDR3 reads CASSLGEYQPQHF. CDR3 in DNA: TGTGCCAGCAGCTTAGGGGAATATCAGCCCCAGCATTTT. The full variable domain, with the rest looked up from reference TRBV7-8 and TRBJ1-5, is GAGVSQSPRYKVAKRGQDVALRCDPISGHVSLFWYQQALGQGPEFLTYFQNEAQLDKSGLPSDRFFAERPEGSVSTLKIQRTQQEDSAVYLCASSLGEYQPQHFGDGTRLSIL.